These 2 T cell receptor beta chains were all obtained from the same sample, sequenced in a study of radiation and T cells in renal cell carcinoma. The time point: baseline pretreatment blood. This sample's treatment: 15 Gy SBRT to primary tumor, nephrectomy 4 weeks later. The method was immunoSEQ multiplex PCR; TCRdb's version includes in-frame clones alone and lacks a portion of them. Of 70,000 to 95,000 clones in the sample, 82% were seen once. The sequencing used blood, collected from a patient whose treatment included radiotherapy and nephrectomy. The receptors here all came from a man in his fifties or sixties with renal cell carcinoma.

V gene TRBV30 combines with J gene TRBJ2-1; TRBD1 is a possible D gene (5 bases). This CDR3 has 16 residues. The V gene lost 2 bases and the J gene lost 2 bases, with 16 bases spanning the gap. CDR1 GTSNPN and CDR2 SVGIG come from the germline V gene (reference sequence). CDR3 coding DNA: TGTGCCTGGAGTTCAGGGCTGGCTTCTGCCTACAATGAGCAGTTCTTC. Protein product: CAWSSGLASAYNEQFF.

This clone came up a few times. The chain uses TRBV2 and TRBJ2-2, with D tentatively TRBD1 (6 bases). The CDR3 has 13 residues. Germline CDR1 is SNHLY and CDR2 is FYNNEI. Deletions cut 5 bases from V and 5 bases from J, with 9 bases between. CDR3 protein: CASSYRVTGELFF. The CDR3 DNA reads TGTGCCAGCAGTTACAGGGTTACCGGGGAGCTGTTTTTT.